These T cell receptor beta chains were read from a single sample in a study of blood T cell repertoires in COVID-19. The table came from immunoSEQ multiplex PCR; TCRdb's copy has only in-frame clones and leaves some out. The repertoire holds around 180,000 clones, with 86% as singletons. The sequenced sample consisted of PBMCs or T cells enriched from blood (not recorded which). These receptors were obtained from a woman aged 25 to 39 who had recovered from COVID-19. The CDR3 runs from the conserved cysteine through the conserved F or W. The order of the fields is V gene, clone size, D gene, J gene, CDR3 protein, CDR3 DNA. D genes are given only for firm matches. Clone size is shown for a subset of rows, as once, few, many or a class of expanded clone.

>TRBV24-1|-|-|TRBJ2-1
CATSDPGTGNNEQFF
TGTGCCACCAGTGACCCCGGGACTGGCAACAATGAGCAGTTCTTC
>TRBV18|-|-|TRBJ2-3
CASSPLVGGGTDTQYF
TGTGCCAGCTCACCGCTAGTCGGTGGAGGGACAGATACGCAGTATTTT
>TRBV15|-|-|TRBJ1-5
CATSGGQRAAPQHF
TGTGCCACCAGCGGGGGCCAGAGGGCAGCGCCCCAGCATTTT
>TRBV21-1|-|-|TRBJ2-7
CASSRTRSRNYEQYF
TGTGCCAGCAGCAGGACACGCTCGCGTAACTACGAGCAGTACTTC
>TRBV27|-|TRBD2|TRBJ2-1
CASSLNPWALANGGNEQFF
TGTGCCAGCAGTTTAAACCCTTGGGCACTAGCGAACGGGGGGAATGAGCAGTTCTTC
>TRBV28|-|-|TRBJ1-1
CASSLKLQQNTEAFF
TGTGCCAGCAGTCTTAAATTACAGCAGAACACTGAAGCTTTCTTT
>TRBV7-9|-|-|TRBJ2-7
CASSLEPGEQYF
TGTGCCAGCAGCTTAGAGCCGGGGGAGCAGTACTTC
>TRBV5-1|-|TRBD2|TRBJ2-1
CASTLRSSGKYNEQFF
TGCGCCAGCACCTTGAGGTCTAGCGGGAAATACAATGAGCAGTTCTTC
>TRBV23-1|once|TRBD2|TRBJ2-1
CASSPCERGGFESSYNEQFF
TGCGCCAGCAGCCCATGTGAGAGGGGAGGGTTCGAAAGCTCCTACAATGAGCAGTTCTTC
>TRBV27|few|-|TRBJ2-7
CASSSGGGGYEQYF
TGTGCCAGCAGTTCTGGGGGAGGAGGATACGAGCAGTACTTC
>TRBV28|-|TRBD1|TRBJ1-1
CASTRDRGTTEAFF
TGTGCCAGCACCCGGGACAGGGGGACCACTGAAGCTTTCTTT
>TRBV28|-|-|TRBJ1-2
CASSLSYGYTF
TGTGCCAGCAGCCTAAGCTATGGCTACACCTTC
>TRBV19|-|TRBD1|TRBJ1-4
CASSIWTGYEKLFF
TGTGCCAGTAGTATCTGGACAGGGTACGAAAAACTGTTTTTT
>TRBV5-1|-|TRBD1|TRBJ2-7
CASSLASGTGASSYEQYF
TGCGCCAGCAGCTTGGCATCAGGGACAGGGGCTTCCTCCTACGAGCAGTACTTC
>TRBV28|-|TRBD2|TRBJ2-1
CASPTSVNEQFF
TGTGCCAGCCCGACTAGCGTTAATGAGCAGTTCTTC
>TRBV28|-|-|TRBJ1-5
CASSLGLRASGANQPQHF
TGTGCCAGCAGTTTAGGGCTCCGCGCATCAGGGGCTAATCAGCCCCAGCATTTT
>TRBV28|-|TRBD2|TRBJ2-7
CASSSPSGRWEQYF
TGTGCCAGCAGTTCTCCTAGCGGGAGATGGGAGCAGTACTTC
>TRBV5-4|-|TRBD2|TRBJ2-1
CASSASTSGRAGEQFF
TGTGCCAGCAGCGCCTCCACTAGCGGGAGGGCCGGTGAGCAGTTCTTC
>TRBV15|few|-|TRBJ1-2
CATSRDSWAFRLTYTF
TGTGCCACCAGCAGAGATTCGTGGGCCTTCCGCCTGACCTACACCTTC
>TRBV19|-|TRBD2|TRBJ2-1
CASSISSGSSYNEQFF
TGTGCCAGTAGTATATCTAGCGGGAGCTCCTACAATGAGCAGTTCTTC
>TRBV5-1|-|TRBD1|TRBJ1-2
CASRQGQEYYGYTF
TGCGCCAGCAGACAGGGACAGGAATACTATGGCTACACCTTC
>TRBV7-8|-|TRBD2|TRBJ2-3
CASSGGGDTQYF
TGTGCCAGCAGCGGGGGAGGGGATACGCAGTATTTT
>TRBV10-1|-|TRBD2|TRBJ2-1
CASSEGALTSGLYNEQFF
TGCGCCAGCAGTGAAGGGGCCTTAACTAGCGGACTCTACAATGAGCAGTTCTTC
>TRBV29-1|-|TRBD1|TRBJ1-1
CSVDRDRRYTEAFF
TGCAGCGTCGACCGGGACAGACGATACACTGAAGCTTTCTTT
>TRBV30|once|-|TRBJ2-7
CAWSFGGQTYEQYF
TGTGCCTGGAGCTTCGGGGGACAGACCTACGAGCAGTACTTC
>TRBV7-2|-|-|TRBJ2-5
CASSPKLAQYF
TGTGCCAGCAGCCCTAAGCTGGCCCAGTACTTC
>TRBV10-3|-|-|TRBJ1-2
CAISMSAVGYGYTF
TGTGCCATCAGCATGTCAGCGGTGGGCTATGGCTACACCTTC
>TRBV9|once|-|TRBJ2-5
CASSAGEETQYF
TGTGCCAGCAGCGCCGGAGAAGAGACCCAGTACTTC
>TRBV7-2|-|TRBD2|TRBJ2-5
CASSLEAGGQETQYF
TGTGCCAGCAGCTTAGAGGCGGGGGGCCAAGAGACCCAGTACTTC
>TRBV18|once|-|TRBJ1-1
CASSPRQAVSDTEAFF
TGTGCCAGCTCACCTAGACAGGCTGTCTCGGACACTGAAGCTTTCTTT
>TRBV28|once|TRBD2|TRBJ2-1
CASTLRGGTSGYNEQFF
TGTGCCAGCACCCTAAGAGGGGGAACTAGCGGGTACAATGAGCAGTTCTTC
>TRBV28|-|TRBD2|TRBJ2-1
CASSSPRNSGTSKSYEQFF
TGTGCCAGCAGTAGCCCCCGCAACTCCGGGACTAGCAAGTCCTATGAGCAGTTCTTC
>TRBV7-8|-|-|TRBJ1-1
CASSPDYNTEAFF
TGTGCCAGCAGCCCCGACTACAACACTGAAGCTTTCTTT
>TRBV18|-|TRBD1|TRBJ2-7
CASSPPDRVDEQYF
TGTGCCAGCTCACCACCGGACAGGGTGGACGAGCAGTACTTC
>TRBV5-1|-|-|TRBJ1-2
CASTHRENYGYTF
TGCGCCAGCACCCATAGAGAAAACTATGGCTACACCTTC
>TRBV2|-|TRBD1|TRBJ2-2
CASRSGKGALAGELFF
TGTGCCAGCAGGTCCGGGAAGGGGGCATTGGCCGGGGAGCTGTTTTTT
>TRBV7-9|-|TRBD2|TRBJ2-3
CASSFFVAGLGDTQYF
TGTGCCAGCAGCTTTTTCGTAGCGGGACTGGGAGATACGCAGTATTTT
>TRBV2|-|TRBD1|TRBJ1-2
CASSSTGTAYGYTF
TGTGCCAGCAGTTCTACAGGGACAGCCTATGGCTACACCTTC
>TRBV12-3/TRBV12-4|-|TRBD1|TRBJ1-2
CASSLGDRAGYTF
TGTGCCAGCAGTCTAGGGGACAGGGCCGGCTACACCTTC
>TRBV7-2|-|TRBD2|TRBJ2-1
CASSTSGNPFVYEQFF
TGTGCCAGCAGCACTAGCGGGAACCCCTTCGTCTATGAGCAGTTCTTC
>TRBV19|-|-|TRBJ2-7
CASSISGSGAYEQYF
TGTGCCAGTAGTATATCTGGTAGCGGTGCCTACGAGCAGTACTTC
>TRBV28|once|TRBD2|TRBJ2-5
CASRPIGLAGETQYF
TGTGCCAGCAGGCCCATCGGACTAGCGGGGGAGACCCAGTACTTC
>TRBV6-2/TRBV6-3|-|-|TRBJ2-5
CASSYPVGMASETQYF
TGTGCCAGCAGTTACCCCGTCGGGATGGCGTCAGAGACCCAGTACTTC
>TRBV7-2|-|-|TRBJ1-2
CASSLAGAGYGYTF
TGTGCCAGCAGCTTAGCTGGGGCTGGGTATGGCTACACCTTC
>TRBV5-1|-|TRBD2|TRBJ2-4
CASSLGTSAITLAKNIQYF
TGCGCCAGCAGCTTGGGGACTAGCGCCATTACCTTAGCCAAAAACATTCAGTACTTC
>TRBV6-5|-|-|TRBJ2-2
CASSYDRSAGELFF
TGTGCCAGCAGTTACGACAGGAGTGCCGGGGAGCTGTTTTTT
>TRBV7-2|-|-|TRBJ1-1
CASSYQLNTEAFF
TGTGCCAGCAGCTACCAGTTAAACACTGAAGCTTTCTTT
>TRBV28|-|TRBD2|TRBJ2-3
CASSFGASGSLSTDTQYF
TGTGCCAGCAGTTTCGGGGCTAGCGGGAGTCTTAGCACAGATACGCAGTATTTT
>TRBV7-3|-|-|TRBJ2-2
CASSLGNSRTGELFF
TGTGCCAGCAGCTTAGGAAACAGCAGAACCGGGGAGCTGTTTTTT
>TRBV6-1|-|-|TRBJ2-1
CASSEFPGTPMFGEQFF
TGTGCCAGCAGTGAATTCCCCGGGACTCCAATGTTCGGTGAGCAGTTCTTC
>TRBV11-2|-|-|TRBJ2-3
CASSVDGSRTDTQYF
TGTGCCAGCAGCGTCGACGGGAGTAGGACAGATACGCAGTATTTT
>TRBV9|-|-|TRBJ1-3
CASSVDRGYRNTIYF
TGTGCCAGCAGCGTAGATCGAGGATATAGGAACACCATATATTTT
>TRBV19|-|TRBD2|TRBJ2-7
CASSATSVTYEQYF
TGTGCCAGTAGTGCCACTAGCGTCACCTACGAGCAGTACTTC
>TRBV5-6|-|TRBD2|TRBJ2-1
CASSEDQREMTNNEQFF
TGTGCCAGCAGCGAGGATCAGCGGGAAATGACGAACAATGAGCAGTTCTTC